The 9 T cell receptor beta chains listed next were all sequenced from one sample in a study of T cells in Graves' hyperthyroidism and ophthalmopathy. TCR beta CDR3 sequences were amplified from RNA transcripts. In the first-round RT-PCR of the TCR CDR3, the HTBI primer set was used. TCRdb re-called the multiplex PCR reads with MiXCR, one entry per CDR3 protein. In the table there are 600,000 to 700,000 distinct CDR3 sequences, about 45% of which are singletons. The sequencing input was peripheral blood or thyroid tissue (not recorded which). These receptors originate from an adult man with Graves' disease, either hyperthyroidism or ophthalmopathy (not recorded which).

The V and J genes are TRBV7-2 and TRBJ1-3, with 7 bases lining up with TRBD1. The CDR3 length is 17 residues. Germline CDR1 is SGHTA and CDR2 is FQGNSA. Trimming cost V 9 bases and J 0 bases; bases outside gene matches: 14. CDR3 in amino acids: CASEDGTVVFSGNTIYF. CDR3 nucleotides: TGTGCCAGTGAAGACGGGACAGTCGTTTTCTCTGGAAACACCATATATTTT. Filled out from reference TRBV7-2 and TRBJ1-3, the complete variable domain reads GAGVSQSPSNKVTEKGKDVELRCDPISGHTALYWYRQSLGQGLEFLIYFQGNSAPDKSGLPSDRFSAERTGGSVSTLTIQRTQQEDSAVYLCASEDGTVVFSGNTIYFGEGSWLTVV.

The table lists this clonotype with many counts. The chain carries TRBV10-3 and TRBJ1-2; D is unresolved. CDR3 size: 13 residues. V was clipped by 7 bases and J by 0 bases, with 9 bases between them. From germline, CDR1 is ENHRY and CDR2 SYGVKD. The CDR3 sequence: CAITGNSNYGYTF. CDR3 DNA: TGTGCCATCACAGGAAACTCTAACTATGGCTACACCTTC.

In this sample, this clonotype turned up many times. The chain joins TRBV2 to TRBJ2-7, with 8 bases matching TRBD2. Germline CDR1 reads SNHLY; CDR2 reads FYNNEI. This CDR3 has 15 amino acids. Trimming at V came to 8 bases and at J to 4 bases, leaving 13 bases not matched to a gene. CDR3 region: CASAEPGLGAYEQYF. The CDR3 bases are TGTGCCAGCGCCGAACCGGGACTAGGGGCGTACGAGCAGTACTTC. The whole variable domain, remainder taken from reference TRBV2 and TRBJ2-7, is EPEVTQTPSHQVTQMGQEVILRCVPISNHLYFYWYRQILGQKVEFLVSFYNNEISEKSEIFDDQFSVERPDGSNFTLKIRSTKLEDSAMYFCASAEPGLGAYEQYFGPGTRLTVT.

The chain couples TRBV7-9 to TRBJ1-4; D is perhaps TRBD1 (6 bases). This CDR3 is 12 amino acids long. The germline V gene has CDR1 SEHNR and CDR2 FQNEAQ (reference sequence). The V end was cut by 5 bases, the J end by 8 bases, with 9 bases between. The CDR3 loop reads CASSPDREKLFF. The DNA of the CDR3 is TGTGCCAGCAGCCCTGACAGGGAAAAACTGTTTTTT.

The gene calls are TRBV2 and TRBJ2-7; D is possibly TRBD1 (6 bases). The CDR3 covers 13 residues. Germline loops: CDR1 SNHLY, CDR2 FYNNEI. Trimming removed 8 bases from V and 6 bases from J, with 17 bases in between. The CDR3 bases are TGTGCCAGCTCACCAGATCAGGGGATCGAGCAGTACTTC. Translation: CASSPDQGIEQYF. The complete variable domain, with remaining parts taken from reference TRBV2 and TRBJ2-7, reads EPEVTQTPSHQVTQMGQEVILRCVPISNHLYFYWYRQILGQKVEFLVSFYNNEISEKSEIFDDQFSVERPDGSNFTLKIRSTKLEDSAMYFCASSPDQGIEQYFGPGTRLTVT.

The chain couples TRBV10-2 to TRBJ2-7; 11 nucleotides align to TRBD1. V dropped 3 bases and J dropped 6; count of bases not matched to a gene: 13. Germline V gives CDR1 WSHSY, CDR2 SAAADI. CDR3 length equals 17 residues. The CDR3 DNA is TGCGCCAGCAGTGAACGGGGGATCGGACAGGGGGCATCCGAGCAGTACTTC. Residues: CASSERGIGQGASEQYF.

There are a few counts of this clonotype. The rearrangement links TRBV12-3 or TRBV12-4 to TRBJ1-2; D may be TRBD1 (6 bases). There are 15 residues in the CDR3. Trimming pared 6 bases from V and 0 bases from J, leaving 14 bases between. CDR3 in amino acids: CASSPTGISNYGYTF. The CDR3 nucleotides read TGTGCCAGCAGCCCCACAGGGATATCTAACTATGGCTACACCTTC.

The chain recombines TRBV20-1 with TRBJ1-1; the D gene is possibly TRBD1 (5 bases). This CDR3 has 14 amino acids. The V gene's germline CDR1 is DFQATT and CDR2 SNEGSKA (reference sequence). Trimming removed 5 bases from V and 3 bases from J, with 16 bases in between. This chain's CDR3 is CSAGRGGEDTEAFF. The CDR3 DNA reads as TGCAGTGCTGGAAGGGGAGGGGAAGACACTGAAGCTTTCTTT.

On this clonotype itself: One junction end disagrees with the germline gene, perhaps due to a read error. The V gene is TRBV10-3, the J gene TRBJ1-2; the D is unclear. This CDR3 is 14 amino acids long. The germline gives CDR1 ENHRY, CDR2 SYGVKD. CDR3 residues: CASSESGPRYGYTF. For the CDR3, the DNA is TGTGCCAGCAGTGAGTCAGGACCCAGGTATGGCTACACCTTC.